These T cell receptor beta chains were read from a single sample in a study of molecular identifiers for immune sequencing clone quantification. TCRdb processed the PCR reads anew with MiXCR; each CDR3 protein has one entry. Here the sample spans hundreds of thousands of distinct CDR3 sequences, around a fifth being singletons. The sequencing input was naive CD8+ T cells from blood, with Jurkat cell RNA spiked in. Receptors originate from a human donor in good health. Some libraries in this study had Jurkat cell RNA spiked in. Each CDR3 is given with its conserved first and last residue. Each record gives: clone size, V gene, CDR3 protein. A clone size is listed for some rows: how often the clone was seen (once, few, many), or a class if it is expanded.

size: .; V: TRBV19; CDR3: CASSISNGEQFF
size: .; V: TRBV4-3; CDR3: CASSQEGHPVYGYTF
size: few; V: TRBV12-3/TRBV12-4; CDR3: CVSSFDSGAYGYTF
size: few; V: TRBV9; CDR3: CASSLGQLGEKLFF
size: many; V: TRBV24-1; CDR3: CATSDSSGDSTDTQYF
size: many; V: TRBV5-6; CDR3: CASSLEATERDTGELFF
size: many; V: TRBV25-1; CDR3: CASSAVYEQYF
size: few; V: TRBV6-5; CDR3: CASSYTRSSYNEQFF
size: .; V: TRBV7-9; CDR3: CASSHPRKDRGPSYEQYF
size: many; V: TRBV6-6; CDR3: CASSYGQQPPDYTF
size: few; V: TRBV6-2/TRBV6-3; CDR3: CASRTAGRLGEQYF
size: many; V: TRBV7-9; CDR3: CASSWDRESYEQYF
size: .; V: TRBV6-6; CDR3: CACSYSQAYEQYF
size: few; V: TRBV18; CDR3: CASSPQDSAGEGDEQYF
size: .; V: TRBV21-1; CDR3: CASSKGSRGGDPCTDTQYF
size: .; V: TRBV12-3/TRBV12-4; CDR3: CASSSGTCEQYF
size: many; V: TRBV4-1; CDR3: CASSQQRELSYEQYF
size: .; V: TRBV11-3; CDR3: CASSFSGGSTQYF
size: many; V: TRBV5-1; CDR3: CASSLVVRAGQETQYF
size: many; V: TRBV7-9; CDR3: CASSSQTGAGTDTQYF
size: many; V: TRBV27; CDR3: CASSATGGTQYF
size: few; V: TRBV15; CDR3: CATSREIGLASYNEQFF
size: many; V: TRBV4-3; CDR3: CASSPSGYVSEQYF
size: many; V: TRBV7-2; CDR3: CASSPRELTGTSGRSTDTQYF
size: many; V: TRBV6-5; CDR3: CASSMGGQGIGGELFF
size: few; V: TRBV7-9; CDR3: CASSSSTGLRSYEQYF
size: many; V: TRBV21-1; CDR3: CASSPPAGCTEAFF
size: .; V: TRBV4-1; CDR3: CASSQGGEYSNQPQHF
size: many; V: TRBV28; CDR3: CASSPRDRGQYF
size: few; V: TRBV10-3; CDR3: CAISPIGQPEVNTEAFF
size: many; V: TRBV19; CDR3: CASLVGTGGVTEAFF
size: .; V: TRBV6-2/TRBV6-3; CDR3: CASSQTLPIVTSTDTQYF
size: .; V: TRBV11-2; CDR3: CASSFQASGTVELFF
size: many; V: TRBV20-1; CDR3: CSASGTGVNEQYF
size: many; V: TRBV20-1; CDR3: CSAGTIDTDTQYF
size: few; V: TRBV3-1; CDR3: CASSQDGGLAFF
size: many; V: TRBV14; CDR3: CASSLQGPPNEKLFF
size: many; V: TRBV28; CDR3: CASSRQGAYEQYF
size: .; V: TRBV5-5; CDR3: CASSFYICSALFRESSGANVLTF
size: many; V: TRBV3-1; CDR3: CASSPTGQGEQYF
size: .; V: TRBV14; CDR3: CASSQEEKGGELFF
size: many; V: TRBV18; CDR3: CASSPPFRGAGGANVLTF
size: many; V: TRBV4-1; CDR3: CASSQDTGYDEQFF
size: many; V: TRBV11-2; CDR3: CASSNMDRGYEQYF
size: many; V: TRBV20-1; CDR3: CSARTSGSSTGELFF